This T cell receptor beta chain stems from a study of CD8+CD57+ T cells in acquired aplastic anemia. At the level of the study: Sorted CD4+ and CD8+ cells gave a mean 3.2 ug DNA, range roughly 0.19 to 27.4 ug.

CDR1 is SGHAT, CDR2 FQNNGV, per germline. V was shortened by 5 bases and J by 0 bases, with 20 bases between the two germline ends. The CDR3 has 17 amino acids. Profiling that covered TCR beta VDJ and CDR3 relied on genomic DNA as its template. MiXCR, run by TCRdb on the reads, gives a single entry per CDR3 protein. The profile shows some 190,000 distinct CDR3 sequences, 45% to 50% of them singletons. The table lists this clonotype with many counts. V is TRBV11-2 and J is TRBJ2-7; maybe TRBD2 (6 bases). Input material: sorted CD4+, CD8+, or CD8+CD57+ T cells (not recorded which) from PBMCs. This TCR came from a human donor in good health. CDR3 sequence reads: CASSRTNLAYHSYEQYF. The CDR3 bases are TGTGCCAGCAGCCGTACAAACCTAGCGTATCACTCCTACGAGCAGTACTTC.